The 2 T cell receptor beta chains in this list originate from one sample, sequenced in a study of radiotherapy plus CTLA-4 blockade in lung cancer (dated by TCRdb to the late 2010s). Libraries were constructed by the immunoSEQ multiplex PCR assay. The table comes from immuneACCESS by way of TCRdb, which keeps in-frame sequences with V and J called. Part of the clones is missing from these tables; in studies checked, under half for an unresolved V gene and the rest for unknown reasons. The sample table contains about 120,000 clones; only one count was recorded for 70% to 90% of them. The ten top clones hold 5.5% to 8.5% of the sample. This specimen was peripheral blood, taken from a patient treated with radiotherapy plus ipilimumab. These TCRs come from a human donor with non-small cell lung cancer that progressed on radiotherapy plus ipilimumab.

CDR3 protein: CASSYPGREVYEQYF. CDR3 in DNA: TGTGCCAGCAGTTATCCGGGCCGAGAGGTCTACGAGCAGTACTTC. The chain uses TRBV6-6 and TRBJ2-7; D is undetermined. V gave up 3 bases and J gave up 3 bases, with 15 bases separating them. The CDR3 consists of 15 residues. CDR1 is MNHNY and CDR2 is SVGAGI in the germline V gene (reference sequence).

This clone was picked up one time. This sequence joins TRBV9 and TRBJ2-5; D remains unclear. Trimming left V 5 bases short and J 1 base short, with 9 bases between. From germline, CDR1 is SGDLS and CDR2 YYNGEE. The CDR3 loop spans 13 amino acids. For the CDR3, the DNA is TGTGCCAGCAGTACCCGACCCCAAGAGACCCAGTACTTC. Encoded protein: CASSTRPQETQYF.